This T cell receptor (beta chain) stems from a study of shared clonotypes between healthy human individuals. At the level of the study: CD4 naive cells filled three plates per donor, CD4 memory three, CD8 naive two and CD8 memory one.

General study results and limits: On the whole, naive subsets had larger estimated richness than memory subsets had.

In regard to this clone: The antigen is not known.

Terminally differentiated effector memory CD45RA+ cells were excluded from the naive CD8 cells, which were CD45RO-negative and positively selected for CCR7. The length of the CDR3 is 16 residues. From germline, CDR1 is MNHNS and CDR2 SASEGT. With 3 bases clipped from V and 4 bases from J, the junction kept 10 bases outside the gene matches. TCRdb's table, derived via immunoSEQ multiplex PCR, lists solely in-frame clones and lacks some. Counted here are hundreds of thousands of clones, 80% to 95% occurring once; the ten biggest clones make up 24%. The chain couples TRBV6-1 to TRBJ2-5, with 8 bases that match TRBD2. Sequenced sample: naive CD8+ T cells sorted from blood. The clonotype was recovered from a man aged 30 to 39 in good health. CDR3 DNA: TGTGCCAGCAGTGATGAGCGGGAGTCCCTAAGAGAGACCCAGTACTTC. The encoded protein is CASSDERESLRETQYF.